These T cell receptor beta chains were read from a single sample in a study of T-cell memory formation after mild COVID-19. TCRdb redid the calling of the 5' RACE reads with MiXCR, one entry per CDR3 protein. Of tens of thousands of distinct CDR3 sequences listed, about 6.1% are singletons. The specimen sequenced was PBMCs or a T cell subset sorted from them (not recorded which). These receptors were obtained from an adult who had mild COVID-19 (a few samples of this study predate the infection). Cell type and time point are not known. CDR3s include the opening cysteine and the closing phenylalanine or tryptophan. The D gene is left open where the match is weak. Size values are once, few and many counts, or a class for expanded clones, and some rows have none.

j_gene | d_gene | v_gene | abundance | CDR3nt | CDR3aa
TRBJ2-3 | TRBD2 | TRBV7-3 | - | TGTGCCAGCAGCCCGTCCACTAGCGGAGATACGCAGTATTTT | CASSPSTSGDTQYF
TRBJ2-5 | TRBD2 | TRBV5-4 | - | TGTGCCAGTGCCCGCCCGGGGGGACTAGGGGAGACCCAGTACTTC | CASARPGGLGETQYF
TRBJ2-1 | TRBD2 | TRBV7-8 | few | TGTGCCAGCAGGTCGGGACTAGTATTTGAGCAGTTCTTC | CASRSGLVFEQFF
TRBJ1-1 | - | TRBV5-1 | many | TGCGCCAGCACCCCTCTAGGGAGTGGGAACACTGAAGCTTTCTTT | CASTPLGSGNTEAFF
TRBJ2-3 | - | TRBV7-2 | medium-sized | TGTGCCAGCAGCTTAGTTCTACCAACTAGCACAGATACGCAGTATTTT | CASSLVLPTSTDTQYF
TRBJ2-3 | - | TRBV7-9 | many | TGTGCCAGCAGCTTATCCACTTCCACAGATACGCAGTATTTT | CASSLSTSTDTQYF
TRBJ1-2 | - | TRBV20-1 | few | TGCAGTGCGACACCTCCATCCGGGACGGACTATGGCTACACCTTC | CSATPPSGTDYGYTF
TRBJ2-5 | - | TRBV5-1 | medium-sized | TGCGCCAGCAGCCCCGGGACTTGGCAAGAGACCCAGTACTTC | CASSPGTWQETQYF
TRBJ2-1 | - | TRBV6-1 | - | TGTGCCAGCAGCACCGCTAAGCGAGGGGGGCTACGGCACAATGAGCAGTTCTTC | CASSTAKRGGLRHNEQFF
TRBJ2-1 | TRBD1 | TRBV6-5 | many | TGTGCCAGCAGAGCCCAAGGACAGGGGGCATGGAATGAGCAGTTCTTC | CASRAQGQGAWNEQFF
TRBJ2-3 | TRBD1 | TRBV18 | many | TGTGCCAGCTCACCACGGACAGGGGTTGGAGATACGCAGTATTTT | CASSPRTGVGDTQYF
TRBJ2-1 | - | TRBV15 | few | TGTGCCACCAGCAGAGCGGGAGTTGAGCAGTTCTTC | CATSRAGVEQFF
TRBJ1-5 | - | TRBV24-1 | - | TGTGCCACCGGGGTAGGGGATCAGCCCCAGCATTTT | CATGVGDQPQHF
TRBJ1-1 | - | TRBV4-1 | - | TGCGCCAGCAGCCGCGGACTGAACACTGAAGCTTTCTTT | CASSRGLNTEAFF
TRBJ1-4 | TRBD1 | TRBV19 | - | TGTGCCAGTAGTGTCGGACAGGCGTCTAATCGGTGGGAAAAACTGTTTTTT | CASSVGQASNRWEKLFF
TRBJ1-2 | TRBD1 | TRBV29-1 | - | TGCAGCGTTCCTATAGGACAGGCCGGCTATGGCTACACCTTC | CSVPIGQAGYGYTF
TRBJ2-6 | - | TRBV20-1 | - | TGCAGTGCTAGAAGGAGTCACTCTGGGGCCAACGTCCTGACTTTC | CSARRSHSGANVLTF
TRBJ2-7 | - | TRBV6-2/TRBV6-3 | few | TGTGCCAGCAGCGCCCCCGGGACTCGCACCTACGAGCAGTACTTC | CASSAPGTRTYEQYF
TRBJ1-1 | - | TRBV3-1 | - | TGTGCAAGCAGCCGGACGGACACTGAAGCTTTCTTT | CASSRTDTEAFF
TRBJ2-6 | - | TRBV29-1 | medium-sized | TGCAGCGTTGAAGATGTCTCTGGGGCCAACGTCCTGACTTTC | CSVEDVSGANVLTF
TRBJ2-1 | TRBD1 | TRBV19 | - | TGTGCCAGTAGTGTCACAGGGGTAAATGAGCAGTTCTTC | CASSVTGVNEQFF
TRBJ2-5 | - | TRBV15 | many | TGTGCCACCAGCAGCCGAGGGGGGGGAGAGACCCAGTACTTC | CATSSRGGGETQYF
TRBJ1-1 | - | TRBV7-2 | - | TGTGCCAGCAGCCTAAATCCACATGGTGAAGCTTTCTTT | CASSLNPHGEAFF
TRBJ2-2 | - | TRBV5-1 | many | TGCGCCAGCCGCAATCCCGGCCGGGACACCGGGGAGCTGTTTTTT | CASRNPGRDTGELFF
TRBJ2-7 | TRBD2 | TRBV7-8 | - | TGTGCCAGCAGCTCCATAGCGGGTTACTACGAGCAGTACTTC | CASSSIAGYYEQYF
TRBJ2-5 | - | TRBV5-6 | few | TGTGCCAGCAGCTTGGCACTAGCACTCGGTCAAGAGACCCAGTACTTC | CASSLALALGQETQYF
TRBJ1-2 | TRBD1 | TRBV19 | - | TGTGCCAGTAGTACGACAGGGGGCGCGTCCAACTATGGCTACACCTTC | CASSTTGGASNYGYTF
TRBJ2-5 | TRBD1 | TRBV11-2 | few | TGTGCCAGCAGCTTAGGGGCAGGGACAGGGGGCCACGAGACCCAGTACTTC | CASSLGAGTGGHETQYF
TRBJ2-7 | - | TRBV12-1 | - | TGTGCCAGCAGCCCCATCGTTGGGGGGACTAGCATCGACGAGCAGTACTTC | CASSPIVGGTSIDEQYF
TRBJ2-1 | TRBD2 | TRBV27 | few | TGTGCCAGCAGGACTCGCAGGGTGCGGGGGACTTCCTACAATGAGCAGTTCTTC | CASRTRRVRGTSYNEQFF
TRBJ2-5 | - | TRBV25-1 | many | TGTGCCAGCAGTGGTCCAGCCCCGGAGACCCAGTACTTC | CASSGPAPETQYF
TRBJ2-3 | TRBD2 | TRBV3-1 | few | TGTGCCAGCAGCCAAGAATCCGAGCGGGGGGGCCCAGATACGCAGTATTTT | CASSQESERGGPDTQYF
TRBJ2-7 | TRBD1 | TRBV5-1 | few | TGCGCCAGCAGCAGGGGACAGGGGGCTGACGAGCAGTACTTC | CASSRGQGADEQYF
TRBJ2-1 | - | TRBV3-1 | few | TGTGCCAGCAGCCAAGTGGACAATGAGCAGTTCTTC | CASSQVDNEQFF
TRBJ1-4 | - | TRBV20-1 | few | TGCAGTGCTCCCGTCTACTATGAAAAACTGTTTTTT | CSAPVYYEKLFF
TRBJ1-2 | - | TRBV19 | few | TGTGCCAGTAGTATAAGCGAGGCGGGCTACACCTTC | CASSISEAGYTF
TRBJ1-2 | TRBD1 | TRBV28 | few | TGTGCCAGCAGTACAGGGGGGGTAAACTATGGCTACACCTTC | CASSTGGVNYGYTF
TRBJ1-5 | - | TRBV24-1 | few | TGTGCCACCAGTGATTCCGCGGGGAGTTATAGCAATCAGCCCCAGCATTTT | CATSDSAGSYSNQPQHF
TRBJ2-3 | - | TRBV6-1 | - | TGTGCCAGCAGGGCGGAGGACACAGATACGCAGTATTTT | CASRAEDTDTQYF
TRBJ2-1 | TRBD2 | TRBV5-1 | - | TGCGCCAGCAGTCCGGGAGCTATTGGGGTGATGGCGGGAGACAATGAGCAGTTCTTC | CASSPGAIGVMAGDNEQFF
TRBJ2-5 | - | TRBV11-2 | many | TGTGCCAGCAGCTTAGATCTCGTGGGCCTAGAGGGGACCCAGTACTTC | CASSLDLVGLEGTQYF
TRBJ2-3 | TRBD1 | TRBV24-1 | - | TGTGCCACCAGTGCAATGGACAGGGGGGACACAGATACGCAGTATTTT | CATSAMDRGDTDTQYF
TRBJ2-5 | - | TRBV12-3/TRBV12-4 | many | TGTGCCAGCAGTTCCGGGACCCCGGGCGTGGAGACCCAGTACTTC | CASSSGTPGVETQYF
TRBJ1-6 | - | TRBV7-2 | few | TGTGCCAGCAGCTTAGACAGTATCGATTCACCCCTCCACTTT | CASSLDSIDSPLHF
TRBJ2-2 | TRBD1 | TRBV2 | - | TGTGCCAGCCGGCAGGGGGCGGACGGGGAGCTGTTTTTT | CASRQGADGELFF
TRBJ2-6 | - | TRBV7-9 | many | TGTGCCAGCAGCTTAGAAGTAGGGGACACTCTTTTC | CASSLEVGDTLF
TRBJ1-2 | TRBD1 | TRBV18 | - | TGTGCCAGCTCACCGCTGACAGGGGGCGCGAGGGATGGCTACACCTTC | CASSPLTGGARDGYTF
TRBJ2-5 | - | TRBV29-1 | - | TGCAGCGTAGGTGAGGAGACCCAGTACTTC | CSVGEETQYF